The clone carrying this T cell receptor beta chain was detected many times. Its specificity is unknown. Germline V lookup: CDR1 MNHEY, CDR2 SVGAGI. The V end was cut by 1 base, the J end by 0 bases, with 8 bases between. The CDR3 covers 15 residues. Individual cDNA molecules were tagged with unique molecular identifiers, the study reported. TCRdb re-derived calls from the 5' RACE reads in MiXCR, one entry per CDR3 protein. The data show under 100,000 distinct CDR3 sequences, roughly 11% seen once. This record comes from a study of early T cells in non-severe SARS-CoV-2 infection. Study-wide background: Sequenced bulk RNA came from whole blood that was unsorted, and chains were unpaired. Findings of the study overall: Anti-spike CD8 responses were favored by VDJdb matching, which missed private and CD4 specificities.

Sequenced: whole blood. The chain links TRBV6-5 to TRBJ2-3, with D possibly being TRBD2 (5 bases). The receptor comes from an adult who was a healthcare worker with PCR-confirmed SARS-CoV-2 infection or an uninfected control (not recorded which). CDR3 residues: CASSYFGGSTDTQYF. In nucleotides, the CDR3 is TGTGCCAGCAGTTACTTCGGCGGGAGCACAGATACGCAGTATTTT.